This TCR beta chain was retrieved from a study of T cell repertoires in cytomegalovirus infection. On the study more broadly: Public TCR beta signatures marked donors with CMV infection and the matching HLA. General observations from the study: Summed public TCR beta family frequency identified CMV carriers bearing the relevant HLA.

V gave up 3 bases and J gave up 1 base; unmatched junction bases: 2. CDR3 length: 16 residues. Germline CDR1 reads MGHRA; CDR2 reads YSYEKL. TCRdb passed the reads through MiXCR, listing each CDR3 protein once. The sample lists about 600,000 distinct CDR3 sequences, 24% occurring once. In its sample, this clonotype was seen many times. Its antigen remains unknown. Sequencing was carried out using CD8+ T cells from PBMCs. This TCR was recovered from a human donor in good health (CMV status not recorded). Some clones in this sample may be carry-over from other donors' samples. The rearrangement links TRBV4-1 to TRBJ2-3; 12 positions match TRBD2. CDR3 region: CASSHRLAGGTDTQYF. The CDR3 DNA reads as TGCGCCAGCAGCCATCGACTAGCGGGGGGCACAGATACGCAGTATTTT.